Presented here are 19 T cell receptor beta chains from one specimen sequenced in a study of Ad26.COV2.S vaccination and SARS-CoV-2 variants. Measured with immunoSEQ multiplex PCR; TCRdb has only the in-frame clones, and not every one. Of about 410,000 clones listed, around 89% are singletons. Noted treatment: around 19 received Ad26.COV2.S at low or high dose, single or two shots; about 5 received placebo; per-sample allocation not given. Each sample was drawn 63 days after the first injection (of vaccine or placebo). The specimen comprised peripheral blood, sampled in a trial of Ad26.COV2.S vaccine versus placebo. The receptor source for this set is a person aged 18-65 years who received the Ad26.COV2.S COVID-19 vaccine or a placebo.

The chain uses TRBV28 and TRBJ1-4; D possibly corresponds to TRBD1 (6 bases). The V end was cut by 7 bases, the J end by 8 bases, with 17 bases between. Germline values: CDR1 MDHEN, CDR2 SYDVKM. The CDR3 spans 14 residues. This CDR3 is CASTRGLRGEKLFF. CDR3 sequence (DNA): TGTGCCAGCACACGGGGGCTAAGAGGGGAAAAACTGTTTTTT.

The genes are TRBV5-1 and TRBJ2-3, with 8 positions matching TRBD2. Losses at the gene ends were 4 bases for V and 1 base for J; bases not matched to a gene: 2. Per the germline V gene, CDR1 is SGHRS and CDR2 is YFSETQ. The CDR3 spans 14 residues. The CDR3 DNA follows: TGCGCCAGCAGCCCGGGACTAGGCACAGATACGCAGTATTTT. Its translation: CASSPGLGTDTQYF.

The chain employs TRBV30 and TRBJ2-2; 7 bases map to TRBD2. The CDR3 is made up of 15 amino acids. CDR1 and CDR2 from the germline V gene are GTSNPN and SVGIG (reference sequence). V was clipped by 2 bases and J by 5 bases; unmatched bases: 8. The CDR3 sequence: CAWSQWEGPTGELFF. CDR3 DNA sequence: TGTGCCTGGAGTCAGTGGGAGGGCCCAACCGGGGAGCTGTTTTTT.

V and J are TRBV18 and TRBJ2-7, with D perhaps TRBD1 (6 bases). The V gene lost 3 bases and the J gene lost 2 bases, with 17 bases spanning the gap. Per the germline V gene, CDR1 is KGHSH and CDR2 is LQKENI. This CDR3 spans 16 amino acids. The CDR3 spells CASSPMGSGVPYEQYF. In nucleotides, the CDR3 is TGTGCCAGCTCACCCATGGGGTCAGGGGTTCCCTACGAGCAGTACTTC.

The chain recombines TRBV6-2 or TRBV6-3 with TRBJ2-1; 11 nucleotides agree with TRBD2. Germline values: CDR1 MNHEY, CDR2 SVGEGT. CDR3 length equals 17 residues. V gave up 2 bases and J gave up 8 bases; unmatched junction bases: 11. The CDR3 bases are TGTGCCAGCAGTTACACGGTACTAGCGGGAGACGAGGATGAGCAGTTCTTC. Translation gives CASSYTVLAGDEDEQFF.

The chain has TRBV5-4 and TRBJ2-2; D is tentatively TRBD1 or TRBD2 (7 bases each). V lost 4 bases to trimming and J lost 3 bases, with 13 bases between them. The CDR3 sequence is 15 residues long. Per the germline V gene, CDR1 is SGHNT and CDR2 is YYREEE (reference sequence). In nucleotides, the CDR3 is TGTGCCAGCAGCCCAGGGGGGGGCGACACCGGGGAGCTGTTTTTT. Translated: CASSPGGGDTGELFF.

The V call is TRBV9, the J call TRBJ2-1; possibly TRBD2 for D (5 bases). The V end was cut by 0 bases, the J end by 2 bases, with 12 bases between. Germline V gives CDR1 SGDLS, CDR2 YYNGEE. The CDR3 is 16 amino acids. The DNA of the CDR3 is TGTGCCAGCAGCGTAGGGAGGACTCATACCTACAATGAGCAGTTCTTC. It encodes CASSVGRTHTYNEQFF.

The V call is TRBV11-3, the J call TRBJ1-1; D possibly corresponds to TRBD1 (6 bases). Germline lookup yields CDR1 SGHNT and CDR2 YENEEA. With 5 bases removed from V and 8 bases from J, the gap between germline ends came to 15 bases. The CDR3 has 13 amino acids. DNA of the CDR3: TGTGCCAGCAGCCCGACAGGATTCCCCGAAGCTTTCTTT. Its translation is CASSPTGFPEAFF.

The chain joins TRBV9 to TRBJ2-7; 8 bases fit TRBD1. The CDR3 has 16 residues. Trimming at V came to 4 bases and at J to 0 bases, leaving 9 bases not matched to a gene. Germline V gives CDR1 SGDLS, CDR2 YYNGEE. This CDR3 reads CASSTPGQESSYEQYF. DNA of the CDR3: TGTGCCAGCAGCACCCCGGGACAGGAGAGCTCCTACGAGCAGTACTTC.

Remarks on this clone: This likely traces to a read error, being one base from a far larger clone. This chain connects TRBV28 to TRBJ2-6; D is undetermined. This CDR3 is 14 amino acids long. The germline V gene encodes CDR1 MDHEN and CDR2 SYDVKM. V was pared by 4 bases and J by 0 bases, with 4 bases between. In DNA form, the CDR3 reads TGTGCCAGCAGTTGGGGCTCTGGGGCCAACGTCCTGACTTTC. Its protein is CASSWGSGANVLTF.

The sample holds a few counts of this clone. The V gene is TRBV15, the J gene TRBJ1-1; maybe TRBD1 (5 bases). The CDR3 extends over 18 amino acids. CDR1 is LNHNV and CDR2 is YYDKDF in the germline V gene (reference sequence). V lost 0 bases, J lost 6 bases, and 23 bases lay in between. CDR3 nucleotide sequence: TGTGCCACCAGCAGAGATCGTCCCCGACAGCTAATGGTCCCTGAAGCTTTCTTT. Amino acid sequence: CATSRDRPRQLMVPEAFF.

The CDR3 nucleotides read TGCGCCAGCAGGGACGGACGATCCCAAGAGACCCAGTACTTC. Its translation is CASRDGRSQETQYF. The chain recombines TRBV10-2 with TRBJ2-5; D call uncertain. The CDR3 length is 14 residues. In germline, CDR1 is WSHSY, CDR2 SAAADI. V lost 6 bases, J lost 1 base, and 12 bases lay in between.

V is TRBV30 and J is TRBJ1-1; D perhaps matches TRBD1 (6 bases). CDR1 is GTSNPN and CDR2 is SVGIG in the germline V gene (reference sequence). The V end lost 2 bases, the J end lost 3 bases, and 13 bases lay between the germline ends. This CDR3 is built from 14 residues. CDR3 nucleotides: TGTGCCTGGAGTTATGGGCAGGGGTACACTGAAGCTTTCTTT. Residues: CAWSYGQGYTEAFF.

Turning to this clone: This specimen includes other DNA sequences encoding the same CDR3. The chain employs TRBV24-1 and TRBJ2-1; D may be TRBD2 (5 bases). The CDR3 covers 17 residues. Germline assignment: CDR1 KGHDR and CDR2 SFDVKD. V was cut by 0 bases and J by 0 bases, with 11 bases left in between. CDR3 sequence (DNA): TGTGCCACCAGTGATTTGGGATCGGGGAGCTCCTACAATGAGCAGTTCTTC. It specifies CATSDLGSGSSYNEQFF.

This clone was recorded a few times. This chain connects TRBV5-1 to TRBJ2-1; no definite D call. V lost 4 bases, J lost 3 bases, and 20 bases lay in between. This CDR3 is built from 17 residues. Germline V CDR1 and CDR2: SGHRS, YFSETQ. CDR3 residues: CASSDSSRISGYNEQFF. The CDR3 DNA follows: TGCGCCAGCAGCGACTCGAGCCGGATCAGTGGCTACAATGAGCAGTTCTTC.

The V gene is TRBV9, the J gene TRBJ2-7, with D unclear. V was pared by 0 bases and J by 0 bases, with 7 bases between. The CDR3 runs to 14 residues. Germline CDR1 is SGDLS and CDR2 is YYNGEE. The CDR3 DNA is TGTGCCAGCAGCGTAGCTGACAACTCCTACGAGCAGTACTTC. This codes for CASSVADNSYEQYF. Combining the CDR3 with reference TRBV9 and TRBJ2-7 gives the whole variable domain DSGVTQTPKHLITATGQRVTLRCSPRSGDLSVYWYQQSLDQGLQFLIQYYNGEERAKGNILERFSAQQFPDLHSELNLSSLELGDSALYFCASSVADNSYEQYFGPGTRLTVT.

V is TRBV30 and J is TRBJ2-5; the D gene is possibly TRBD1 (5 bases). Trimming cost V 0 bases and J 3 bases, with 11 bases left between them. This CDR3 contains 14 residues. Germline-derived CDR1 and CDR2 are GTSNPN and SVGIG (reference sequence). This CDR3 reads CAWSVSLGEETQYF. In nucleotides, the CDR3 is TGTGCCTGGAGTGTATCGTTAGGGGAAGAGACCCAGTACTTC.

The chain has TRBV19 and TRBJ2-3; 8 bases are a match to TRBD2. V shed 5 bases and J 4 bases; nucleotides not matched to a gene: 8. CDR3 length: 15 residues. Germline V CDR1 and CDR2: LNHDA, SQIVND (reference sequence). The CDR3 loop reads CASSLRSGSPDTQYF. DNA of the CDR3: TGTGCCAGTAGTTTAAGGAGCGGGAGTCCAGATACGCAGTATTTT.

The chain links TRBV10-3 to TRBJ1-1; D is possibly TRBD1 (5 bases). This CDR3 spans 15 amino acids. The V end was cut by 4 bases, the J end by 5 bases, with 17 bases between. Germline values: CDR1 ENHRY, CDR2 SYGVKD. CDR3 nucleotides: TGTGCCATCAGTGGAAGTTCCAGGGTTGGGACTGAAGCTTTCTTT. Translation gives CAISGSSRVGTEAFF.